The next 8 T cell receptor beta chains were all read from a single sample in a study of T cell clones after liver transplantation. Sequencing used immunoSEQ multiplex PCR; TCRdb keeps in-frame clones, though not all of them. Among tens of thousands of clones listed, about nine tenths were seen once. Source: CD8+ T cells from blood, taken 12 months after liver transplant. The receptors originated from a human patient who received a liver transplant. Some T cells could come from the graft donor.

The chain is built from TRBV28 and TRBJ2-7; TRBD1 matches 7 bases. The CDR3 has 16 residues. V shed 2 bases and J 0 bases; nucleotides not matched to a gene: 7. Germline V CDR1 and CDR2: MDHEN, SYDVKM. CDR3 in DNA: TGTGCCAGCAGTTTAGGAGAGGGGACAGCCTCCTACGAGCAGTACTTC. Its protein product is CASSLGEGTASYEQYF.

This clone turned up a few times. This chain connects TRBV6-6 to TRBJ1-1; 8 bases align to TRBD1. Trimming took 7 bases from V and 4 from J; bases not matched to a gene: 14. The germline V gene has CDR1 MNHNY and CDR2 SVGAGI (reference sequence). CDR3 length: 16 residues. CDR3 sequence: CASIRTGQKRGTEAFF. CDR3 coding DNA: TGTGCCAGCATCAGGACAGGGCAGAAACGGGGCACTGAAGCTTTCTTT.

V usage is TRBV5-1 and J usage is TRBJ2-7, with TRBD2 matching 7 bases. Germline-derived CDR1 and CDR2 are SGHRS and YFSETQ. With V trimmed by 4 bases and J by 5 bases, 9 bases remained unmatched. This CDR3 comprises 14 residues. The CDR3 DNA sequence: TGCGCCAGCAGCCCGGGAGGAGGGAGAAACGAGCAGTACTTC. Its translation is CASSPGGGRNEQYF.

The chain combines TRBV4-3 with TRBJ2-3; D uncertain. Germline CDR1 and CDR2: LGHNA and YSLEER. This CDR3 spans 16 amino acids. V dropped 1 base and J dropped 2 bases, with 13 bases sitting between them. The CDR3 reads CASSQAEGIFTDTQYF. The CDR3 DNA is TGCGCCAGCAGCCAAGCAGAAGGGATTTTCACAGATACGCAGTATTTT.

This clone came up a few times. The V and J genes are TRBV4-1 and TRBJ2-3; 8 bases fit TRBD2. CDR1 and CDR2 (germline): MGHRA, YSYEKL. The CDR3 totals 15 residues. V lost 1 base and J lost 6; bases outside the gene matches: 6. The CDR3 loop is CASSQVAAGADTQYF. Written as DNA, the CDR3 is TGCGCCAGCAGCCAAGTAGCAGCGGGAGCTGATACGCAGTATTTT.

V and J are TRBV18 and TRBJ1-1; the D gene is possibly TRBD1 (5 bases). The CDR3 totals 16 residues. The germline V gene encodes CDR1 KGHSH and CDR2 LQKENI. V gave up 2 bases and J gave up 6 bases, with 19 bases separating them. The CDR3 bases are TGTGCCAGCTCACCATGGTCCGCGAAGGGGTTTCCTGAAGCTTTCTTT. It encodes CASSPWSAKGFPEAFF. Looking up the rest from reference TRBV18 and TRBJ1-1 gives the full variable domain: NAGVMQNPRHLVRRRGQEARLRCSPMKGHSHVYWYRQLPEEGLKFMVYLQKENIIDESGMPKERFSAEFPKEGPSILRIQQVVRGDSAAYFCASSPWSAKGFPEAFFGQGTRLTVV.

The chain recombines TRBV30 with TRBJ2-2; 8 bases align to TRBD2. The CDR3 runs 13 residues. Germline V gene data show CDR1 as GTSNPN and CDR2 as SVGIG (reference sequence). The J segment lost 3 bases and the V segment lost 4 bases, leaving 1 base of the junction unmatched. The CDR3 here is CAWNGRDTGELFF. Written as DNA, the CDR3 is TGTGCCTGGAACGGGAGGGACACCGGGGAGCTGTTTTTT.

The rearrangement joins TRBV19 to TRBJ2-1, with 9 bases that match TRBD2. Unmatched junction bases numbered 3, after V lost 5 bases and J lost 4 bases. The CDR3 is made up of 14 amino acids. Germline V gene data show CDR1 as LNHDA and CDR2 as SQIVND (reference sequence). CDR3 sequence reads: CASSPGLAYNEQFF. The DNA of the CDR3 is TGTGCCAGTAGTCCGGGACTAGCTTACAATGAGCAGTTCTTC.